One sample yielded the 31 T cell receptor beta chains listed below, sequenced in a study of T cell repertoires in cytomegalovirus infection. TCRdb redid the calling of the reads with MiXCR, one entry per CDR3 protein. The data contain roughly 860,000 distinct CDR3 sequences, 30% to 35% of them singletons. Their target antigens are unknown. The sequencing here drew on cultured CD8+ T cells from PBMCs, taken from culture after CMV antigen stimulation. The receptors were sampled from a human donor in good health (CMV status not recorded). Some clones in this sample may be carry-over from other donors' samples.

CDR3 nucleotide sequence: TGTGCCAGCAGACCCGATCTGGACTACGAGCAGTACTTC. Amino acid sequence: CASRPDLDYEQYF. The rearrangement joins TRBV27 to TRBJ2-7, with unresolved D. The V gene's germline CDR1 is MNHEY and CDR2 SMNVEV (reference sequence). The V gene lost 6 bases and the J gene lost 3 bases, with 12 bases spanning the gap. The CDR3 is made up of 13 amino acids.

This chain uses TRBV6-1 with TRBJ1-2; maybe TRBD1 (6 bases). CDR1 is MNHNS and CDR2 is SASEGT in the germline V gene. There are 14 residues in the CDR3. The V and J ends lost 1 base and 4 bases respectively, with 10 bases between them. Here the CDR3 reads CASSEVQGSYGYTF. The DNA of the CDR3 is TGTGCCAGCAGTGAAGTACAGGGAAGCTATGGCTACACCTTC.

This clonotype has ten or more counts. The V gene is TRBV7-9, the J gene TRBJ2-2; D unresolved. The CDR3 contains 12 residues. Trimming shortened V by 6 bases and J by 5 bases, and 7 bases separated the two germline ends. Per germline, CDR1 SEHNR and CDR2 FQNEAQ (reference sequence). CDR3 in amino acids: CASSSGTGELFF. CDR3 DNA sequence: TGTGCCAGCAGTTCAGGAACCGGGGAGCTGTTTTTT.

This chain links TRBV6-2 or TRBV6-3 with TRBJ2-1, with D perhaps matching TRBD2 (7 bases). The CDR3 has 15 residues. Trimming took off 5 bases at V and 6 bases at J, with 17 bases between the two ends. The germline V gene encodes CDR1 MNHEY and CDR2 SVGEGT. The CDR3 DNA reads TGTGCCAGCAGTGTTCCTGGGGGGGCTGTCAATGAGCAGTTCTTC. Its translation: CASSVPGGAVNEQFF.

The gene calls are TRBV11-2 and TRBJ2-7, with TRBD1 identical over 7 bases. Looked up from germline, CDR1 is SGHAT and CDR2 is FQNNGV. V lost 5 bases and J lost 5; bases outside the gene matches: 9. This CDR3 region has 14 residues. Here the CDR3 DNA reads TGTGCCAGCAGCCTCGGGACAGCCAGCGACGAGCAGTACTTC. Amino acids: CASSLGTASDEQYF.

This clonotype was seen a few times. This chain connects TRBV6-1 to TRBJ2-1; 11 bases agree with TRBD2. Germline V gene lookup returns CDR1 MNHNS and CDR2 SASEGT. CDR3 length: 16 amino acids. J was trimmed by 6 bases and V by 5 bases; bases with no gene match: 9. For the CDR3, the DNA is TGTGCCAGCAGTCCCCCCGGGACTAGCGGCACCAATGAGCAGTTCTTC. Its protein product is CASSPPGTSGTNEQFF.

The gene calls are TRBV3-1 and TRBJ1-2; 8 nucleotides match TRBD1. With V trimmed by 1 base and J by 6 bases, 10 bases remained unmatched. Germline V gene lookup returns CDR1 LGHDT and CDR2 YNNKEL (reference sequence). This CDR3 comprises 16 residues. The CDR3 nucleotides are TGTGCCAGCAGCCAAGGGGCGTGGCAGGGGGCTGATGGCTACACCTTC. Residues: CASSQGAWQGADGYTF.

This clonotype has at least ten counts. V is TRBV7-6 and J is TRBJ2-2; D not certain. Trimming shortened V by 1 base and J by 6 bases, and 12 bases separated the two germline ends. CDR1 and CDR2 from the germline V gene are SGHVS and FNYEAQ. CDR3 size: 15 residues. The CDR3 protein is CASSLGQSYAGELFF. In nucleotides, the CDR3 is TGTGCCAGCAGCTTAGGGCAGAGCTACGCCGGGGAGCTGTTTTTT.

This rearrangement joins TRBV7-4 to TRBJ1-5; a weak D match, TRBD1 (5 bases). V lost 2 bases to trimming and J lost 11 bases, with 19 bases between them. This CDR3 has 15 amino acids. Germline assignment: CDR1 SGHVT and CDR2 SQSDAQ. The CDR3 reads CASSLRRGGDEAQHF. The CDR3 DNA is TGTGCCAGCAGCTTACGTCGCGGGGGTGACGAGGCCCAGCATTTT.

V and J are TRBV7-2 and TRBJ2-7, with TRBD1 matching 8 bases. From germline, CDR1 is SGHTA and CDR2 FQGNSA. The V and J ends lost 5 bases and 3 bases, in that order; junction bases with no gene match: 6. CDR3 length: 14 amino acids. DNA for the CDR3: TGTACCAGCAGCGGACCAGGACAGGGCTACGAGCAGTACTTC. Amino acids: CTSSGPGQGYEQYF.

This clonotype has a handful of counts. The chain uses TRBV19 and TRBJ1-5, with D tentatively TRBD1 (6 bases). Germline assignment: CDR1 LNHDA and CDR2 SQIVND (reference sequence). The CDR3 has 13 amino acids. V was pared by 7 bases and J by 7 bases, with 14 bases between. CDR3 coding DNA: TGTGCCAGTACTCCGACAGGATGGCAGCCCCAGCATTTT. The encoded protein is CASTPTGWQPQHF.

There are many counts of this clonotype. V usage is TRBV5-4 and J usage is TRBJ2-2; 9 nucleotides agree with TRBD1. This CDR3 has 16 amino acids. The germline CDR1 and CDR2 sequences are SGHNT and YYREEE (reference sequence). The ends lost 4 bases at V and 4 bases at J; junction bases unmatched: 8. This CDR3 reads CASSDGRDRVTGELFF. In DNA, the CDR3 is TGTGCCAGCAGCGACGGCCGGGACAGGGTCACCGGGGAGCTGTTTTTT.

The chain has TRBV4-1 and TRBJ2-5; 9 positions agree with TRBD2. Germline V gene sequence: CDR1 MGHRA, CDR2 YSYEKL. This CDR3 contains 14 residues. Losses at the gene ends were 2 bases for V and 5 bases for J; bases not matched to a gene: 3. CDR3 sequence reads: CASSQWTSEETQYF. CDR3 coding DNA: TGCGCCAGCAGCCAATGGACTAGCGAGGAGACCCAGTACTTC.

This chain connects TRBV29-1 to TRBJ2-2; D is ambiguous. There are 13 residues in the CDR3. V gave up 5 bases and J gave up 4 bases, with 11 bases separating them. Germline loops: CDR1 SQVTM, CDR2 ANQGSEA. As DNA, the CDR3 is TGCAGCGTTCACCAAAGGAGCACCGGGGAGCTGTTTTTT. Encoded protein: CSVHQRSTGELFF.

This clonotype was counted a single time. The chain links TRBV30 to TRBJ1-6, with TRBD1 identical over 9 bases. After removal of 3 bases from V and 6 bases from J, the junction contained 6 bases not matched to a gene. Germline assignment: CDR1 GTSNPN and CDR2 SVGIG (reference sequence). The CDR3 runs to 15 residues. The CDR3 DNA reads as TGTGCCTGGAGGGACAGGGGAATTCGTAATTCACCCCTCCACTTT. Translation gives CAWRDRGIRNSPLHF.

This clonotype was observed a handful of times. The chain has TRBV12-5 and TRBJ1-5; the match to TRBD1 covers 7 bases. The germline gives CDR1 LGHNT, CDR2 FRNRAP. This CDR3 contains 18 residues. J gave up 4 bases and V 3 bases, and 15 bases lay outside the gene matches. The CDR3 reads CASGFGTENNDGNQPQHF. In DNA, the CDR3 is TGTGCTAGTGGTTTCGGGACAGAAAATAACGACGGGAATCAGCCCCAGCATTTT.

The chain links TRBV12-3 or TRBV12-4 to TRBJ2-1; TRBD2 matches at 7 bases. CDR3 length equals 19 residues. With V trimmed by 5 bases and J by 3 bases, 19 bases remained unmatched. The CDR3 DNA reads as TGTGCCAGCAGTCCGAGTTTTGGGACTATCGGGTTGGACTACAATGAGCAGTTCTTC. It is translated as CASSPSFGTIGLDYNEQFF.

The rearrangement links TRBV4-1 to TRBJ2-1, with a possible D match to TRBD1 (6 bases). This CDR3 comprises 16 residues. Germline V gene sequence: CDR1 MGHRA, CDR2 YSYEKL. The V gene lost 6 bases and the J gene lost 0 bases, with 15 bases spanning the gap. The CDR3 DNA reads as TGCGCCAGCAGTCGGACAGTGGCGAGCTCCTACAATGAGCAGTTCTTC. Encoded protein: CASSRTVASSYNEQFF.

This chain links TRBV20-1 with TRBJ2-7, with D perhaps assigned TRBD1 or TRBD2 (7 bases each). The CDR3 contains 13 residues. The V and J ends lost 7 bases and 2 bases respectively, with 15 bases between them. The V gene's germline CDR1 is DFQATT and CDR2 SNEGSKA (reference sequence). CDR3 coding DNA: TGCAGTGTTCCGACAGGGAGGGCCTACGAGCAGTACGTC. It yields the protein CSVPTGRAYEQYV.

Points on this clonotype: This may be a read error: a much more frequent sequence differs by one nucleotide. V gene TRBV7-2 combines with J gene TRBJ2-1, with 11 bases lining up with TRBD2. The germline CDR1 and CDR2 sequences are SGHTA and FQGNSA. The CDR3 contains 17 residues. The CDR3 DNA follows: TGTGCCAACAGCTTACGACTAGCGGGGCAATCCTACAATGAGCAGTTCTTC. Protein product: CANSLRLAGQSYNEQFF. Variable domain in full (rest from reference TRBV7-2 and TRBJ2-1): GAGVSQSPSNKVTEKGKDVELRCDPISGHTALYWYRQSLGQGLEFLIYFQGNSAPDKSGLPSDRFSAERTGGSVSTLTIQRTQQEDSAVYLCANSLRLAGQSYNEQFFGPGTRLTVL.

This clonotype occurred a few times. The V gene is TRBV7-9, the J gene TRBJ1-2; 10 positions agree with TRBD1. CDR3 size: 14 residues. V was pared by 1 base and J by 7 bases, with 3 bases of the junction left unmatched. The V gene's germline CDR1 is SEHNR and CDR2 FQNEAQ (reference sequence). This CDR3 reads CASSLGQGAIGYTF. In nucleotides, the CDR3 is TGTGCCAGCAGCTTAGGACAGGGGGCGATTGGCTACACCTTC.

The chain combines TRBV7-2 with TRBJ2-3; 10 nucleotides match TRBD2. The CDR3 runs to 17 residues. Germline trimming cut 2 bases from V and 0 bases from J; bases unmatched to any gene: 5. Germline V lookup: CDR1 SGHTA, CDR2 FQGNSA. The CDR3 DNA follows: TGTGCCAGCAGCTTATCGATAGCGGGGGGAAGCACAGATACGCAGTATTTT. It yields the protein CASSLSIAGGSTDTQYF. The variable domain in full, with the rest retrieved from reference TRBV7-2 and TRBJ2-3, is GAGVSQSPSNKVTEKGKDVELRCDPISGHTALYWYRQSLGQGLEFLIYFQGNSAPDKSGLPSDRFSAERTGGSVSTLTIQRTQQEDSAVYLCASSLSIAGGSTDTQYFGPGTRLTVL.

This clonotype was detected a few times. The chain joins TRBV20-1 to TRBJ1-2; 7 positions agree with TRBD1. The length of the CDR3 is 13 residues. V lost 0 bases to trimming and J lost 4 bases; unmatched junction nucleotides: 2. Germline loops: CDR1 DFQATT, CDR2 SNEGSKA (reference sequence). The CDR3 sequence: CSAREGGGYGYTF. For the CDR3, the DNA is TGCAGTGCTAGAGAAGGGGGCGGCTATGGCTACACCTTC.

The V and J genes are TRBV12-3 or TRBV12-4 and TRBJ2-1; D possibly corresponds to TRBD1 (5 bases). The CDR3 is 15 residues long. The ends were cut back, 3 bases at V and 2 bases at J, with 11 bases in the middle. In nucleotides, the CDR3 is TGTGCCAGCAGTTTTATGTTAGGGGCCTACAATGAGCAGTTCTTC. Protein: CASSFMLGAYNEQFF.

The CDR3 DNA follows: TGTGCCAGCAGTTACGGGCCCCGGGGGTCCCGCGATAATGAGCAGTTCTTC. It yields the protein CASSYGPRGSRDNEQFF. V gene TRBV6-5 combines with J gene TRBJ2-1; D perhaps matches TRBD2 (6 bases). Germline CDR1 reads MNHEY; CDR2 reads SVGAGI. The CDR3 length is 17 residues. V lost 2 bases, J lost 7 bases, and 21 bases lay in between.

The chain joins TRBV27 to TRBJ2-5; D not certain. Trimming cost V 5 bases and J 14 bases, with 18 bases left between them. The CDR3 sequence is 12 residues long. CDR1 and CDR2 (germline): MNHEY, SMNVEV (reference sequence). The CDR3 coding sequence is TGTGCCAGCAGTCAACCATACGGCCTCTCCTACTTC. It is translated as CASSQPYGLSYF.

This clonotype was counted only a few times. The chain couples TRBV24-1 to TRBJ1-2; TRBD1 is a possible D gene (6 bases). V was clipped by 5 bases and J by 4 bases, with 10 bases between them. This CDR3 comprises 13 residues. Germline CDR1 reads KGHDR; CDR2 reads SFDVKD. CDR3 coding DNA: TGTGCCACCAGTGCCGGGACATTCTATGGCTACACCTTC. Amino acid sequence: CATSAGTFYGYTF.

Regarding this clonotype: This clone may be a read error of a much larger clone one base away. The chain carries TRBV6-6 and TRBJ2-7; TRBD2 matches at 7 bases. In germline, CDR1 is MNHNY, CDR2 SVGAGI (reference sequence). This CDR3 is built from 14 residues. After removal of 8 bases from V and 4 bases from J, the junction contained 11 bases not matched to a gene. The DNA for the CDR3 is TGTGCCAGCCGGGGGTTGAGCGGGGATTACGAGCAGTACGTC. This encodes CASRGLSGDYEQYV.

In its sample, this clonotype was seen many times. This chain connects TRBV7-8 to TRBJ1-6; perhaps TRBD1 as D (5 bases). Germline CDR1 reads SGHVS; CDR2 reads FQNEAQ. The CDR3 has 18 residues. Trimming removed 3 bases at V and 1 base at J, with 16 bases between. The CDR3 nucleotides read TGTGCCAGCAGCTTTATCCCCGCCGGGGGGTCCTATAATTCACCCCTCCACTTT. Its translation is CASSFIPAGGSYNSPLHF.

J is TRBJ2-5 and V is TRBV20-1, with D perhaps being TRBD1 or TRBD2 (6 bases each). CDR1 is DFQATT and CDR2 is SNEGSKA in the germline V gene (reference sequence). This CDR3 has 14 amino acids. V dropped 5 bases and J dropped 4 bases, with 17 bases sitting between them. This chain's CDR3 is CSAAPEGGVETQYF. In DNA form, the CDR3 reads TGCAGTGCTGCCCCCGAGGGGGGAGTAGAGACCCAGTACTTC.

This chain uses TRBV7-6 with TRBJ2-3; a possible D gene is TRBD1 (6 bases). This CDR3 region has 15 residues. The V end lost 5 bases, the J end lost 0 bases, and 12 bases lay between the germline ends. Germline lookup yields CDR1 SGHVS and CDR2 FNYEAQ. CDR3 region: CASSDRSPSTDTQYF. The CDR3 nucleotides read TGTGCCAGCAGCGACAGGAGCCCTAGCACAGATACGCAGTATTTT.